Listed below are T cell receptor beta chains from one sample, sequenced in a study of CD8+ T cells in alopecia areata. Repertoires were generated with immunoSEQ multiplex PCR, while TCRdb's copy carries only in-frame clones and drops some. The sample shows more than 95,000 clones, under 65% of them seen only once. The sequenced sample was CD4+ T cells sorted from blood, obtained at week 4, from a patient treated with tofacitinib. The receptors were gathered from a human donor with alopecia areata. CDR3s include the opening cysteine and the closing phenylalanine or tryptophan. The D gene is left open where the match is weak. The size field is filled for only some rows; it gives once, few, many or a size class.

CDR3 DNA	CDR3 protein	D gene	V gene	J gene	clone size
TGTGGGGGCCACGCCAAAGGCATTCAGTACTTC	CGGHAKGIQYF	NA	TRBV30	TRBJ2-4	many
TGTGCCAGCAGTTTGATCTGGGGCAATGAGCAGTTCTTC	CASSLIWGNEQFF	NA	TRBV27	TRBJ2-1	once
TGCAGCGTTCTTGACAGGGGATACCAAGAGACCCAGTACTTC	CSVLDRGYQETQYF	TRBD1	TRBV29-1	TRBJ2-5	few
TGTGCCAGCAGCCCGTTCCCCAGGGGGCTGGGAGAGCAGTACTTC	CASSPFPRGLGEQYF	TRBD1	TRBV5-4	TRBJ2-7	NA
TGTGCCAGCAGCCAAGATAAGGGCGCTAACTATGGCTACACCTTC	CASSQDKGANYGYTF	NA	TRBV4-2	TRBJ1-2	few
TGTGCCAGCAGCTCCACAGGGGAGTCGGGCGAGCAGTACTTC	CASSSTGESGEQYF	TRBD1	TRBV7-3	TRBJ2-7	NA
TGCGCCAGCAGCTCCCTCGGGAGGGCCACTGGGGCCAACGTCCTGACTTTC	CASSSLGRATGANVLTF	TRBD2	TRBV5-1	TRBJ2-6	NA
TGTGCCAGCAGTGAAACAAGGGACAGGCAAGAGACCCAGTACTTC	CASSETRDRQETQYF	TRBD1	TRBV6-1	TRBJ2-5	few
TGTGCCATCAGGGGAACCGGGACGGGGAACACTGAAGCTTTCTTT	CAIRGTGTGNTEAFF	NA	TRBV10-3	TRBJ1-1	few
TGCAGCGTTGCGGGGCCCGATGGCTACACCTTC	CSVAGPDGYTF	NA	TRBV29-1	TRBJ1-2	once
TGTGCCAGCAGCCCCGTCGCGAGGGGACTAGCAGGCACAGATACGCAGTATTTT	CASSPVARGLAGTDTQYF	TRBD2	TRBV7-2	TRBJ2-3	NA
TGCGCCAGCAGCGGCTCAGGGAGAGGCACTGAAGCTTTCTTT	CASSGSGRGTEAFF	NA	TRBV5-1	TRBJ1-1	NA
TGTGCCAGCAGCTCCGACAGGGGATATGGCTACACCTTC	CASSSDRGYGYTF	TRBD1	TRBV7-2	TRBJ1-2	few
TGCGCCAGCAGCTTGGGGAGCTTTTCCGGGGAGCTGTTTTTT	CASSLGSFSGELFF	NA	TRBV5-1	TRBJ2-2	NA
TGCAGCGTTGAAGTTCCGAACCAAGGGAGTGAAAAACTGTTTTTT	CSVEVPNQGSEKLFF	NA	TRBV29-1	TRBJ1-4	NA
TGTGCCAGCAGCAAACAGACAAACAGGGGAGGAGACTATGGCTACACCTTC	CASSKQTNRGGDYGYTF	TRBD1	TRBV7-9	TRBJ1-2	NA
TGTGCCAGCAGTTTGGCAGGCCCCAAGACCCAGTACTTC	CASSLAGPKTQYF	NA	TRBV27	TRBJ2-5	NA
TGCAGCGTTGAACTGGGGGATACGCAGTATTTT	CSVELGDTQYF	NA	TRBV29-1	TRBJ2-3	few
TGCGCCAGCGGAACAGGGGGCCCCTACGAGCAGTACTTC	CASGTGGPYEQYF	TRBD1	TRBV5-1	TRBJ2-7	many
TGTGCCAGCAGTTCGTACAACACAGATACGCAGTATTTT	CASSSYNTDTQYF	NA	TRBV28	TRBJ2-3	few
TGTGCCAGCAGCTTACAAACAGGGGCTTACGAGCAGTACTTC	CASSLQTGAYEQYF	TRBD1	TRBV7-2	TRBJ2-7	NA
TGTGCCTGGACCTTGACGGGGGGGTCTGGAAACACCATATATTTT	CAWTLTGGSGNTIYF	NA	TRBV30	TRBJ1-3	NA
TGTGCCAGCAGCCCCGGACAGGTCTCCTACGAGCAGTACTTC	CASSPGQVSYEQYF	TRBD1	TRBV13	TRBJ2-7	few
TGTGCCAGCAGCCTTAGGACGAGCACAGATACGCAGTATTTT	CASSLRTSTDTQYF	NA	TRBV7-9	TRBJ2-3	NA
TGTGCCAGCAGCTTGGAGGGGCTAAGGGAGACCCAGTACTTC	CASSLEGLRETQYF	NA	TRBV5-4	TRBJ2-5	NA
TGTGCCAGCAGCGAAGACACAGGGTCAGGCTCCTACGAGCAGTACTTC	CASSEDTGSGSYEQYF	NA	TRBV7-2	TRBJ2-7	once
TGTGCCAGCAGCCCCCGACTAGCGGAGTACAATGAGCAGTTCTTC	CASSPRLAEYNEQFF	TRBD2	TRBV9	TRBJ2-1	NA
TGTGCCAGCTACCTACCAAGGGACTCCGTAGACTACGAGCAGTACTTC	CASYLPRDSVDYEQYF	NA	TRBV2	TRBJ2-7	NA
TGTGCCAGTAAGAACAGGGGTAATGAAAAACTGTTTTTT	CASKNRGNEKLFF	TRBD1	TRBV19	TRBJ1-4	NA
TGCGCCAGCAGCCAAGCCTCCCCGGGGTCCTCACCCCTCCACTTT	CASSQASPGSSPLHF	NA	TRBV4-3	TRBJ1-6	NA
TGTGCCAGCAGCCCACGTCGACAGGAGAACACCGGGGAGCTGTTTTTT	CASSPRRQENTGELFF	NA	TRBV5-4	TRBJ2-2	NA
TGCGCCAGCAGCCGAGGCCGGGACAGGGGTGGGGGCACTGAAGCTTTCTTT	CASSRGRDRGGGTEAFF	TRBD1	TRBV4-1	TRBJ1-1	NA
TGTGCCATCAGTGAGTCCCGTCAGACCCAGTACTTC	CAISESRQTQYF	NA	TRBV10-3	TRBJ2-5	NA
TGCAGCGTTGAACGAGGCTATGGCTACACCTTC	CSVERGYGYTF	NA	TRBV29-1	TRBJ1-2	few
TGTGCCAGCAGCTTACTCGCCCGGGATCCGTATGGCTACACCTTC	CASSLLARDPYGYTF	NA	TRBV7-2	TRBJ1-2	few
TGCGCCAGCAGCCCTGCAAATTGGGGTGAAAAACTGTTTTTT	CASSPANWGEKLFF	NA	TRBV5-1	TRBJ1-4	NA
TGTGCCAGCAGTGATGAGAGACGTGGGGGCTACGAGCAGTACTTC	CASSDERRGGYEQYF	NA	TRBV25-1	TRBJ2-7	NA
TGCAGCGTTGAAGTCGAACGGAGAACACTATCTGGGGCCAACGTCCTGACTTTC	CSVEVERRTLSGANVLTF	NA	TRBV29-1	TRBJ2-6	few
TGTGCCAGCAGCCAGCGGGGACAGGCCTTAGGCCAGCCCCAGCATTTT	CASSQRGQALGQPQHF	TRBD1	TRBV7-8	TRBJ1-5	NA
TGTGCCATCCCAAGCTCTGGAAACACCATATATTTT	CAIPSSGNTIYF	NA	TRBV10-3	TRBJ1-3	NA
TGTGCCAGCAGCTTAGGTCCCGACGCCTCACCCCTCCACTTT	CASSLGPDASPLHF	NA	TRBV7-2	TRBJ1-6	NA
TGCAGCGCCCGCGCCGGGACTAGCGATTCCACAGATACGCAGTATTTT	CSARAGTSDSTDTQYF	TRBD2	TRBV29-1	TRBJ2-3	NA
TGCGCCAGCAGCCGCCGTGCCGGAGGGAAGGGTGGAAACACCATATATTTT	CASSRRAGGKGGNTIYF	NA	TRBV5-1	TRBJ1-3	once